These T cell receptor beta chains were read from a single sample in a study of shared clonotypes between healthy human individuals. Some clones are missing from TCRdb's copy, which holds only in-frame ones; the method was immunoSEQ multiplex PCR. The table includes some 1 million clones, around 76% detected once. The sequenced material came from memory CD4+ T cells sorted from blood. The receptor source for this set is a man between 18 and 35 years old in good health. Both conserved end residues are part of each CDR3. Each record gives: clone size, V gene, J gene, CDR3 length, D gene, CDR3 DNA, CDR3 protein. D genes are given only for firm matches. A clone size is listed for some rows: how often the clone was seen (once, few, many), or a class if it is expanded.

>many|TRBV2|TRBJ1-6|15|NA
TGTGCCAGCAGCGCTCAGAGCTCCTATAATTCACCCCTCCACTTT
CASSAQSSYNSPLHF
>NA|TRBV25-1|TRBJ2-2|12|NA
TGTGCCGCCGAGGTGGAGACCGGGGAGCTGTTTTTT
CAAEVETGELFF
>NA|TRBV25-1|TRBJ1-6|13|NA
TGTGCCAGCAGTGAAAACTATAATTCACCCCTCCACTTT
CASSENYNSPLHF
>NA|TRBV11-2|TRBJ2-7|16|TRBD2
TGTGCCAGCAGCTTAAGCCTAGCGGGGCACTCCTACGAGCAGTACTTC
CASSLSLAGHSYEQYF
>few|TRBV5-6|TRBJ2-3|15|TRBD2
TGTGCCAGCAGCCTTACTAGCGGGCCCACAGATACGCAGTATTTT
CASSLTSGPTDTQYF
>NA|TRBV19|TRBJ2-7|15|NA
TGTGCCAGTAGTATCAAGCAGGGGCCCCCCTACGAGCAGTACTTC
CASSIKQGPPYEQYF
>NA|TRBV6-1|TRBJ2-7|15|TRBD1
TGTGCCAGCAGTGCACCGACAGGGTCCACCTACGAGCAGTACTTC
CASSAPTGSTYEQYF
>NA|TRBV11-2|TRBJ2-1|18|TRBD2
TGTGCCAGCAGCTTAGTAGTTTCTAGCGGGGGCTCCTACAATGAGCAGTTCTTC
CASSLVVSSGGSYNEQFF
>NA|TRBV7-2|TRBJ2-1|14|NA
TGTGCCAGCAGCTTTTGGGATGCTGGTATGGAGCAGTTCTTC
CASSFWDAGMEQFF
>NA|TRBV7-9|TRBJ2-2|17|NA
TGTGCCAGCAGCTTAAGAGGTCCCCGTTCTGGAGCCGGGGAGCTGTTTTTT
CASSLRGPRSGAGELFF
>NA|TRBV10-3|TRBJ1-6|15|NA
TGTGCCATCAGCCGGGCTACAGGGTTGGATTCACCCCTCCACTTT
CAISRATGLDSPLHF
>once|TRBV9|TRBJ1-2|13|NA
TGTGCCAGCAGCGTAACAGGGACTTCTGGCTACACCTTC
CASSVTGTSGYTF
>NA|TRBV18|TRBJ2-3|16|TRBD2
TGTGCCAGCTCACCTAATAGCGGGGCCAGCACAGATACGCAGTATTTT
CASSPNSGASTDTQYF
>NA|TRBV10-2|TRBJ1-5|16|NA
TGCGCCAGCTCACCCCATTTAACGGGCGGGGATCAGCCCCAGCATTTT
CASSPHLTGGDQPQHF
>NA|TRBV4-2|TRBJ1-1|11|NA
TGTGCCAGCAGCTCGAGAAAAGAAGCTTTCTTT
CASSSRKEAFF
>NA|TRBV28|TRBJ1-1|13|NA
TGTGCCAGCAGTTTATTGTCGGACAGTGAAGCTTTCTTT
CASSLLSDSEAFF
>NA|TRBV11-3|TRBJ2-7|13|TRBD2
TGTGCCAGCAGCCCCGGTACTAGCGGACTTTTGTACTTC
CASSPGTSGLLYF
>few|TRBV5-1|TRBJ2-5|17|TRBD2
TGCGCCAGCGCCCGAAATAGGAGCGGGACCACACAAGAGACCCAGTACTTC
CASARNRSGTTQETQYF
>NA|TRBV5-6|TRBJ1-1|13|NA
TGTGCCAGCAGGGGCAGGGCGAACACTGAAGCTTTCTTT
CASRGRANTEAFF
>once|TRBV5-1|TRBJ2-5|15|NA
TGCGCCAGCAGCAACACCGGGTCCCCCAGGGAGACCCAGTACTTC
CASSNTGSPRETQYF
>NA|TRBV5-4|TRBJ1-6|15|TRBD1
TGTGCCAGCAGCCACGGAGGGACAGGGGAATCACCCCTCCACTTT
CASSHGGTGESPLHF
>NA|TRBV6-1|TRBJ1-3|15|NA
TGTGCCAGCAGGGGCCCCGTGTTCTCTGGAAACACCATATATTTT
CASRGPVFSGNTIYF
>NA|TRBV18|TRBJ2-1|16|TRBD1
TGTGCCAGCTCACCGTTGGGGACAGGGCATAACAATGAGCAGTTCTTC
CASSPLGTGHNNEQFF
>NA|TRBV18|TRBJ2-7|14|NA
TGTGCCAGCTCCCCGCCACTCCACTCCTACGAGCAGTACTTC
CASSPPLHSYEQYF
>NA|TRBV7-2|TRBJ2-2|15|NA
TGTGCCAGCAGCTCCCGACTAGATCGGGACGGGGAGCTGTTTTTT
CASSSRLDRDGELFF
>NA|TRBV2|TRBJ2-1|14|NA
TGTGCCAGCAGTCCTACGACAGGCGGGAATGAGCAGTTCTTC
CASSPTTGGNEQFF
>NA|TRBV12-2|TRBJ1-6|15|NA
TGTGCAGGCGGGACTTTACAGGGAGGTAATTCACCCCTCCACTTT
CAGGTLQGGNSPLHF
>NA|TRBV6-6|TRBJ2-4|11|NA
TGTGCCAGCAACTGGGGGAACATTCAGTACTTC
CASNWGNIQYF
>few|TRBV5-1|TRBJ2-2|15|TRBD1
TGCGCCAGCAGCTTGGGGGACAGGGTTGCCGGGGAGCTGTTTTTT
CASSLGDRVAGELFF
>NA|TRBV6-4|TRBJ2-2|13|NA
TGTGCCAGCAGTGCATTGAACACCGGGGAGCTGTTTTTT
CASSALNTGELFF
>NA|TRBV30|TRBJ1-1|14|TRBD1
TGTGCCTGGAGCGCCGGGACAGGGAAACTTGAAGCTTTCTTT
CAWSAGTGKLEAFF
>few|TRBV2|TRBJ1-4|15|TRBD1
TGTGCCAGCAGGAGACAGGGGGCAACTAATGAAAAACTGTTTTTT
CASRRQGATNEKLFF
>few|TRBV28|TRBJ1-1|15|NA
TGTGCCAGCACAAGAGGACGGCCAAGGGGAACTGAAGCTTTCTTT
CASTRGRPRGTEAFF
>NA|TRBV28|TRBJ1-1|16|TRBD1
TGTGCCAGCAGTCTCTCCTCGGACAGGGCCCCCACTGAAGCTTTCTTT
CASSLSSDRAPTEAFF
>NA|TRBV30|TRBJ1-1|14|NA
TGTGCCTGGAGTGTAAGGCAGGGGCAGCCTGAAGCTTTCTTT
CAWSVRQGQPEAFF
>NA|TRBV27|TRBJ2-6|18|NA
TGTGCCAGCAGTTTAAACGGGGGCCCCACCTCTGGGGCCAACGTCCTGACTTTC
CASSLNGGPTSGANVLTF
>NA|TRBV6-1|TRBJ2-7|11|NA
TGTGCCAGCAGGAAGTACTACGAGCAGTACTTC
CASRKYYEQYF
>NA|TRBV5-1|TRBJ2-3|15|TRBD1
TGCGCCAGCAGCCCCGGGACAGGAAGCACAGATACGCAGTATTTT
CASSPGTGSTDTQYF
>NA|TRBV18|TRBJ1-2|12|NA
TGTGCCAGCTCGCCCGACTTTGGCGGCTACACCTTC
CASSPDFGGYTF
>once|TRBV5-4|TRBJ2-1|16|TRBD2
TGTGCCAGCAGCGCGGGAGGGAGAGGCTCCTACAATGAGCAGTTCTTC
CASSAGGRGSYNEQFF
>NA|TRBV10-3|TRBJ2-3|13|NA
TGTGCCATCGCGGACAGAACCACAGATACGCAGTATTTT
CAIADRTTDTQYF
>NA|TRBV7-9|TRBJ1-1|16|NA
TGTGCCAGCAGCTTCGTAAGCTTTCAGATGAACACTGAAGCTTTCTTT
CASSFVSFQMNTEAFF
>NA|TRBV6-5|TRBJ2-5|13|NA
TGTGCCAGCAGGCGGACAGCCCGGGAGACCCAGTACTTC
CASRRTARETQYF
>NA|TRBV5-1|TRBJ1-2|15|NA
TGCGCCAGCAGCTTAGGGTCAGAAGCTAACTATGGCTACACCTTC
CASSLGSEANYGYTF
>NA|TRBV6-1|TRBJ2-1|15|TRBD2
TGTGCCAGCAGTGCGGCGGGAGGACTTCACAATGAGCAGTTCTTC
CASSAAGGLHNEQFF
>NA|TRBV7-9|TRBJ2-5|15|TRBD2
TGTGCCAGCAGCTTGAGACTAGCACAACAAGAGACCCAGTACTTC
CASSLRLAQQETQYF
>NA|TRBV2|TRBJ1-2|13|TRBD1
TGTGCCAGCAGTCCCGGACAGGGAGTCGGCTACACCTTC
CASSPGQGVGYTF
>NA|TRBV4-1|TRBJ1-1|15|NA
TGCGCCAGCAGCCAAGAAGCGGGGGGTCCCACTGAAGCTTTCTTT
CASSQEAGGPTEAFF
>NA|TRBV18|TRBJ2-1|12|NA
TGTGCCAGCTCATATGAGGCCTTTGAGCAGTTCTTC
CASSYEAFEQFF
>NA|TRBV9|TRBJ1-6|15|NA
TGTGCCAGCAGTCAAGAGGGACGGGGGAATTCACCCCTCCACTTT
CASSQEGRGNSPLHF
>NA|TRBV19|TRBJ1-2|13|NA
TGTGCCAGTAGCCCTCGGGGGTCGAATGGCTACACCTTC
CASSPRGSNGYTF
>once|TRBV10-3|TRBJ2-7|13|NA
TGTGCCATCAGTGATGGTGCACCCTACGAGCAGTACTTC
CAISDGAPYEQYF
>NA|TRBV7-9|TRBJ2-7|14|NA
TGTGCCAGCAGCTTCCGGACATCCTCCTACGAGCAGTACTTC
CASSFRTSSYEQYF
>few|TRBV15|TRBJ1-1|14|TRBD1
TGTGCCACCAAATATGACAGGGTGGACACTGAAGCTTTCTTT
CATKYDRVDTEAFF